Presented here are 4 T cell receptor beta chains from one specimen sequenced in a study of cytomegalovirus exposure and HLA in healthy donors. The PCR contained 60 Vbeta and 13 Jbeta primers. Here immunoSEQ multiplex PCR was the method, and the copy in TCRdb shows in-frame clones only, minus some. The sample contains 180,000 or so clones, roughly 80% of which appear only once. The material sequenced was PBMCs. Receptors were obtained from a man aged 35 to 55 in good health and CMV-seronegative.

This clone occurred a few times. V is TRBV7-2 and J is TRBJ1-1; 8 bases agree with TRBD1. The CDR3 extends over 15 amino acids. Germline lookup yields CDR1 SGHTA and CDR2 FQGNSA. With 0 bases clipped from V and 6 bases from J, the junction kept 6 bases outside the gene matches. CDR3 DNA: TGTGCCAGCAGCTTAGCTCTCAGGGGGCTTTCTGAAGCTTTCTTT. Protein sequence: CASSLALRGLSEAFF.

This sequence joins TRBV21-1 and TRBJ2-7; TRBD2, the table's D call, lacks a check against the DNA. TRBV21-1 is classified as a pseudogene. This CDR3 contains 16 residues. The CDR3 DNA follows: TGTGCCAGCAGCCTACGGCACCGGGAGGTTAGCTACGAGCAGTACTTC. Residues: CASSLRHREVSYEQYF.

The genes are TRBV6-5 and TRBJ2-1, with D perhaps TRBD2 (7 bases). V lost 0 bases, J lost 6 bases, and 12 bases lay in between. This CDR3 has 15 amino acids. Germline values: CDR1 MNHEY, CDR2 SVGAGI. The CDR3 DNA reads as TGTGCCAGCAGTTACTCGCGAGGGGGGGGCAATGAGCAGTTCTTC. Protein: CASSYSRGGGNEQFF.

V is TRBV4-3 and J is TRBJ2-1, with 9 bases matching TRBD2. Germline trimming cut 0 bases from V and 9 bases from J; bases unmatched to any gene: 6. The CDR3 is 15 amino acids. The germline CDR1 and CDR2 sequences are LGHNA and YSLEER. The CDR3 here is CASSQDPSGKAEQFF. The CDR3 nucleotides are TGCGCCAGCAGCCAAGACCCTAGCGGGAAGGCTGAGCAGTTCTTC.